What follows are 24 T cell receptor beta chains derived from one specimen sequenced in a study of early T cells in non-severe SARS-CoV-2 infection. TCRdb analysed the 5' RACE reads with MiXCR anew, one entry per CDR3 protein. The sample has 70,000 or so distinct CDR3 sequences; roughly an eighth are singletons. The sample comprised whole blood. Receptors were obtained from an adult who was a healthcare worker with PCR-confirmed SARS-CoV-2 infection or an uninfected control (not recorded which).

The chain couples TRBV27 to TRBJ2-7; 7 positions match TRBD2. The CDR3 has 14 amino acids. V dropped 5 bases and J dropped 4; count of bases not matched to a gene: 8. Per the germline V gene, CDR1 is MNHEY and CDR2 is SMNVEV (reference sequence). DNA of the CDR3: TGTGCCAGCAGTCCAAGCGGGAATCGTTACGAGCAGTACTTC. This codes for CASSPSGNRYEQYF.

This clonotype was recorded many times. The CDR3 DNA is TGTGCCACCAGTGATTGGTTGGACAATGAGCAGTTCTTC. Encoded protein: CATSDWLDNEQFF. The chain combines TRBV24-1 with TRBJ2-1; D is undetermined. Germline V gene data show CDR1 as KGHDR and CDR2 as SFDVKD. The CDR3 totals 13 residues. V lost 2 bases and J lost 5, with 6 bases in between.

The table lists this clonotype with many counts. The chain links TRBV6-2 or TRBV6-3 to TRBJ2-6; possibly TRBD2 for D (6 bases). This CDR3 is 15 amino acids long. Germline values: CDR1 MNHEY, CDR2 SVGEGT. V was trimmed by 8 bases and J by 0 bases, leaving 11 bases between them. DNA of the CDR3: TGTGCCAGCCTGGACGGGAGCTCTGGGGCCAACGTCCTGACTTTC. Translation gives CASLDGSSGANVLTF.

At least ten counts were recorded for this clonotype. The CDR3 DNA sequence: TGTGCCAGCAGCGCGACAGGGAGCTCCTACAATGAGCAGTTCTTC. Translated: CASSATGSSYNEQFF. The V gene is TRBV7-2, the J gene TRBJ2-1; 7 bases match TRBD1. From germline, CDR1 is SGHTA and CDR2 FQGNSA. CDR3 length equals 15 residues. J lost 0 bases, V lost 5 bases, and 4 bases had no gene match.

This clonotype showed up many times. This chain joins TRBV7-9 and TRBJ2-1; the match to TRBD2 covers 10 bases. Germline V gene sequence: CDR1 SEHNR, CDR2 FQNEAQ (reference sequence). This CDR3 comprises 15 residues. V was clipped by 5 bases and J by 0 bases; unmatched bases: 1. As DNA, the CDR3 is TGTGCCAGCAGCGCTAGCGGGAGCTCCTACAATGAGCAGTTCTTC. It is translated as CASSASGSSYNEQFF.

The sample holds many counts of this clonotype. This chain connects TRBV7-2 to TRBJ2-7; D is ambiguous. Germline V gives CDR1 SGHTA, CDR2 FQGNSA. Deletions cut 5 bases from V and 6 bases from J, with 14 bases between. The CDR3 is 13 residues long. This CDR3 reads CASSTPRRPEQYF. The CDR3 nucleotides read TGTGCCAGCAGCACGCCGCGGCGCCCCGAGCAGTACTTC. Full variable domain (outside the CDR3, taken from reference TRBV7-2 and TRBJ2-7): GAGVSQSPSNKVTEKGKDVELRCDPISGHTALYWYRQSLGQGLEFLIYFQGNSAPDKSGLPSDRFSAERTGGSVSTLTIQRTQQEDSAVYLCASSTPRRPEQYFGPGTRLTVT.

This clonotype was picked up many times. The chain is built from TRBV27 and TRBJ2-3; the D gene could be TRBD1 or TRBD2 (5 bases each). This CDR3 has 16 residues. Trimming cost V 3 bases and J 3 bases, with 16 bases left between them. The germline gives CDR1 MNHEY, CDR2 SMNVEV (reference sequence). CDR3 in amino acids: CASSLAWGPRTDTQYF. The CDR3 nucleotides read TGTGCCAGCAGTTTGGCATGGGGACCCAGGACAGATACGCAGTATTTT.

At least ten counts were recorded for this clonotype. The chain couples TRBV7-6 to TRBJ1-2, with D unresolved. V dropped 5 bases and J dropped 4 bases, with 14 bases sitting between them. Germline loops: CDR1 SGHVS, CDR2 FNYEAQ. The CDR3 totals 14 residues. The CDR3 loop is CASSQSPAGYGYTF. DNA of the CDR3: TGTGCCAGCAGCCAGAGCCCGGCGGGCTATGGCTACACCTTC.

This clonotype has a count of ten or more. The chain joins TRBV18 to TRBJ1-6, with D perhaps matching TRBD1 (5 bases). The CDR3 totals 15 residues. V was shortened by 3 bases and J by 6 bases, with 12 bases between the two germline ends. Looked up from germline, CDR1 is KGHSH and CDR2 is LQKENI. CDR3 nucleotides: TGTGCCAGCTCACCCGCGAGACAGTCTAATTCACCCCTCCACTTT. This encodes CASSPARQSNSPLHF.

In this sample, this clonotype turned up many times. This chain connects TRBV20-1 to TRBJ1-3, with TRBD1 matching over 7 bases. Losses at the gene ends were 1 base for V and 1 base for J; bases not matched to a gene: 4. CDR1 is DFQATT and CDR2 is SNEGSKA in the germline V gene (reference sequence). The CDR3 loop spans 15 amino acids. CDR3 protein: CSARGQTGSGNTIYF. As DNA, the CDR3 is TGCAGTGCTAGAGGACAGACAGGGTCTGGAAACACCATATATTTT.

The chain couples TRBV3-1 to TRBJ2-7; tentatively, D is TRBD2 (6 bases). Per the germline V gene, CDR1 is LGHDT and CDR2 is YNNKEL (reference sequence). V was trimmed by 4 bases and J by 3 bases, leaving 10 bases between them. The CDR3 loop spans 13 amino acids. The CDR3 region is CASSRPTSYEQYF. In DNA form, the CDR3 reads TGTGCCAGCAGCCGGCCGACTAGCTACGAGCAGTACTTC.

The sample holds many counts of this clonotype. This chain uses TRBV29-1 with TRBJ1-4; no reliable D call. Per the germline V gene, CDR1 is SQVTM and CDR2 is ANQGSEA. Trimming removed 4 bases at V and 8 bases at J, with 20 bases between. This CDR3 region has 15 residues. The CDR3 DNA follows: TGCAGCGTTGGCCCCATGAGTGGACGTCCGGAAAAACTGTTTTTT. Translation gives CSVGPMSGRPEKLFF.

This clonotype was counted ten times or more. The V call is TRBV25-1, the J call TRBJ2-5; no clear D. The CDR3 covers 13 residues. Trimming took 10 bases from V and 2 from J, leaving 14 bases between them. Germline V gives CDR1 MGHDK, CDR2 SYGVNS. CDR3: CATSTNGQETQYF. Here the CDR3 DNA reads TGTGCCACCTCAACTAACGGACAAGAGACCCAGTACTTC.

This clonotype showed up many times. This rearrangement joins TRBV24-1 to TRBJ2-3; weak D call: TRBD1 (5 bases). The germline V gene has CDR1 KGHDR and CDR2 SFDVKD. Trimming removed 3 bases at V and 0 bases at J, with 6 bases between. The length of the CDR3 is 14 residues. The CDR3: CATSDQGSTDTQYF. The CDR3 DNA reads as TGTGCCACCAGTGATCAGGGTAGCACAGATACGCAGTATTTT.

The chain joins TRBV27 to TRBJ2-7; 8 nucleotides agree with TRBD1. Germline V gene lookup returns CDR1 MNHEY and CDR2 SMNVEV (reference sequence). The CDR3 is 14 amino acids. Trimming removed 3 bases from V and 4 bases from J; junction bases left unmatched: 5. The CDR3, as DNA: TGTGCCAGCAGTTTTTCAGGGGGCACATACGAGCAGTACTTC. Protein sequence: CASSFSGGTYEQYF.

In its sample, this clonotype was seen many times. The chain joins TRBV5-6 to TRBJ2-7; the D call may be TRBD1 or TRBD2 (5 bases each). V was shortened by 3 bases and J by 0 bases, with 13 bases between the two germline ends. The CDR3 spans 15 residues. CDR1 and CDR2 from the germline V gene are SGHDT and YYEEEE. The CDR3 nucleotides are TGTGCCAGCAGCTCGGGACCGTCGAGCTCCTACGAGCAGTACTTC. This translates into CASSSGPSSSYEQYF. Drawing the rest from reference TRBV5-6 and TRBJ2-7, the complete variable domain is DAGVTQSPTHLIKTRGQQVTLRCSPKSGHDTVSWYQQALGQGPQFIFQYYEEEERQRGNFPDRFSGHQFPNYSSELNVNALLLGDSALYLCASSSGPSSSYEQYFGPGTRLTVT.

This clonotype occurred many times. The chain carries TRBV7-9 and TRBJ2-1, with 14 positions matching TRBD2. Germline V gene lookup returns CDR1 SEHNR and CDR2 FQNEAQ (reference sequence). V shed 5 bases, J shed 8 bases, and the junction held 17 bases outside the gene matches. This CDR3 contains 19 residues. The CDR3 region is CASSRLLFGLAGGRDEQFF. Here the CDR3 DNA reads TGTGCCAGCAGCCGTCTCCTATTTGGACTAGCGGGAGGTAGGGATGAGCAGTTCTTC.

This clonotype was counted at least ten times. The chain uses TRBV12-3 or TRBV12-4 and TRBJ2-6, with a possible D match to TRBD1 (5 bases). The CDR3 consists of 19 residues. V was cut by 6 bases and J by 0 bases, with 21 bases left in between. The CDR3 sequence is CASSPRESGHYSGANVLTF. In DNA form, the CDR3 reads TGTGCCAGCAGCCCCCGTGAGTCAGGACACTACTCTGGGGCCAACGTCCTGACTTTC.

A few counts support this clonotype. The chain employs TRBV29-1 and TRBJ2-3, with 8 bases lining up with TRBD1. Germline V gene sequence: CDR1 SQVTM, CDR2 ANQGSEA. The CDR3 runs 14 residues. V shed 8 bases, J shed 3 bases, and the junction held 10 bases outside the gene matches. The CDR3 DNA follows: TGCAGCTCCCGGCCAGGGGGCCTAACAGATACGCAGTATTTT. This gives the protein CSSRPGGLTDTQYF.

This clonotype was detected many times. This chain links TRBV7-2 with TRBJ1-3; 7 nucleotides agree with TRBD1. Germline V gives CDR1 SGHTA, CDR2 FQGNSA. Losses at the gene ends were 5 bases for V and 6 bases for J; bases not matched to a gene: 7. CDR3 length: 14 amino acids. The CDR3 DNA reads TGTGCCAGCAGCCCAGGGGGAACGATAAACACCATATATTTT. Amino acids: CASSPGGTINTIYF. The complete variable domain, with remaining parts taken from reference TRBV7-2 and TRBJ1-3, reads GAGVSQSPSNKVTEKGKDVELRCDPISGHTALYWYRQSLGQGLEFLIYFQGNSAPDKSGLPSDRFSAERTGGSVSTLTIQRTQQEDSAVYLCASSPGGTINTIYFGEGSWLTVV.

This clonotype was seen ten or more times. The rearrangement joins TRBV6-6 to TRBJ1-1; TRBD1 might be the D (5 bases). The germline V gene encodes CDR1 MNHNY and CDR2 SVGAGI (reference sequence). The length of the CDR3 is 12 residues. V was clipped by 4 bases and J by 7 bases, with 10 bases between them. DNA of the CDR3: TGTGCCAGCAGTTCCATTACAGGTGAAGCTTTCTTT. It is translated as CASSSITGEAFF.

This clonotype occurred many times. The chain uses TRBV19 and TRBJ1-4; D gene unclear. Germline values: CDR1 LNHDA, CDR2 SQIVND (reference sequence). The CDR3 contains 12 residues. Trimming cost V 6 bases and J 6 bases, with 8 bases left between them. The DNA for the CDR3 is TGTGCCAGTAGCACGGTGGATGAAAAACTGTTTTTT. This gives the protein CASSTVDEKLFF. The whole variable domain, remainder taken from reference TRBV19 and TRBJ1-4, is DGGITQSPKYLFRKEGQNVTLSCEQNLNHDAMYWYRQDPGQGLRLIYYSQIVNDFQKGDIAEGYSVSREKKESFPLTVTSAQKNPTAFYLCASSTVDEKLFFGSGTQLSVL.

This clonotype was seen a few times. One base away lies a much larger clone, so this may be a sequencing read error. The chain employs TRBV5-1 and TRBJ2-3, with 8 positions matching TRBD2. The CDR3 spans 16 residues. The J segment lost 0 bases and the V segment lost 4 bases, leaving 7 bases of the junction unmatched. Germline lookup yields CDR1 SGHRS and CDR2 YFSETQ. The CDR3 reads CASSPGAGGSTDTQYF. CDR3 coding DNA: TGCGCCAGCAGCCCAGGGGCGGGGGGAAGCACAGATACGCAGTATTTT.

This clonotype was observed a handful of times. CDR3 nucleotides: TGCAGTGCTAAACTAGCGGGAGGCACAGATACGCAGTATTTT. It translates to CSAKLAGGTDTQYF. V is TRBV20-1 and J is TRBJ2-3; 11 bases are a match to TRBD2. The CDR3 contains 14 residues. The junction had 1 base not matched to a gene; V was cut back by 4 bases and J by 1 base. In germline, CDR1 is DFQATT, CDR2 SNEGSKA (reference sequence).